This T cell receptor beta chain was documented in a study of cytomegalovirus exposure and HLA in healthy donors (dated by TCRdb to 2017 to 2019). Looking at the study overall: According to an earlier analysis of around 600 of the donors, roughly 180 million T cells yielded some 120 million unique TCR beta sequences and approximately 300 Gb of sequence data. About 300 gigabases of sequencing data and tens of millions of unique TCR sequences were included in an early release covering roughly 600 HLA-typed donors. The genetic ancestry cluster associated with self-reported Caucasian donors included approximately 85% of the roughly 400 genotyped donors. The study was designed to test whether signatures of past pathogen exposure could be identified by cataloging public T cell receptors. The T cell repertoires of about 700 subjects were profiled by immunosequencing and related to cytomegalovirus serostatus. A separate validation cohort of 100 to 150 different subjects was used in addition to the roughly 670-subject first cohort. High-throughput TCR immunosequencing, statistical association of individual TCRs with disease status, and machine learning were combined to predict cytomegalovirus infection status. In a later analysis, previously published TCR beta repertoires from several hundred donors were re-analyzed and high-resolution HLA genotyping was added so that TCR occurrence patterns could be studied. Rather than drawing on any new phenotypic data, the later analysis identified candidate immune exposures from TCR beta sequences and the way those sequences occurred across donors. To decide whether each TCR beta V gene segment behaved as functional or pseudogenic, an earlier analysis of some 600 of the donors relied on high-throughput TCR beta sequencing. Donor age, sex, ethnicity and CMV serostatus were collected together with the repertoire data. Genome-wide SNP genotypes for about three fifths of the roughly 700 donors were used in a later genetic analysis, which treated that subset as a discovery cohort. All discovery cohort repertoires had been generated using a single sequencing platform. HLA typing included class I and class II loci at four-digit resolution. Typing coverage differed by locus: A, B, C, DRB1 and DQB1 were typed in about 620-640 donors, DQA1 in 500 to 550, DPA1 in around 580, and DPB1 in around 490. A handful of DR-DQ haplotypes were treated as single units for association and clustering because of strong linkage in the cohort. Among several hundred genotyped donors of the cohort, an average of approximately 220,000 unique TCR beta nucleotide sequences was sequenced per donor, of which approximately 19% were non-productive.

A note on this clone: Its antigen is unknown. No base qualities exist here, and no much larger clone lies one base off it.

The paper as a whole reports these results and caveats: Because counts were too low, more than 15 rarely observed V segments, including chromosome 9 orphons, were left out of the earlier analysis of some 640 of the donors. When HLA alleles, especially DR and DQ, strongly co-occurred, attributing TCR associations to individual alleles was difficult. Cytomegalovirus status was reported to be diagnosed by the classifier with high specificity and sensitivity in both the original and validation cohorts. In vitro tests confirmed that a few of the cytomegalovirus-associated TCR beta chains recognize cytomegalovirus antigens. A later analysis associated 16,951 TCR beta sequences with specific HLA alleles at a false discovery rate of 0.05. A later analysis reported that several top co-occurrence clusters appeared linked to parvovirus B19, influenza, CMV and Epstein-Barr virus. V-gene and J-gene trimming of TCR beta chains was associated with a missense DCLRE1C variant in a later genetic analysis, and the association was replicated in an independent cohort. A total of roughly 160 TCR beta chains were listed by the study as associated with cytomegalovirus. The presence/absence analyses assumed that sequencing depth was roughly uniform across donors, and that assumption may not be true. A later analysis found that TCR association rates varied across HLA loci, with DRB1 alleles showing the most associated TCRs and HLA-C alleles the fewest. Across donors, most TCR sequences were observed very rarely, whereas some public TCRs were present in many individuals. Only TCR beta chains were sequenced in this cohort, and the absence of alpha or paired-chain data limited detectable features. The authors suggested that the approach could potentially be extended to other disease states and immunological phenotypes. A group of highly shared sequence variants was considered likely to be a technical artifact of the sequencing pipeline. In a later analysis, HLA-associated TCR beta chains were found to be more clonally expanded and to have lower generation probabilities than equally common non-associated chains. In a later analysis, most CMV-associated TCR beta chains were found to appear HLA-restricted, with HLA associations seemingly driven largely by CMV exposure. Because HLA typing was unavailable for some donors at each locus, only the typed subset was used in association tests. A further reported finding was that TCR beta sequences accurately predicted the HLA-A and HLA-B alleles for most subjects in the first cohort. The only immune exposure information available for the cohort was CMV serostatus. Correlated functional status among segregating V segments might reflect linkage disequilibrium, but an unknown experimental factor could not be ruled out. In a later genetic analysis, fewer N-insertions in productive TCRs were reported among donors in an Asian-associated ancestry cluster than the roughly 700-donor mean. In an earlier analysis of about 550 of the donors, most TCR beta V segments were observed in productive rearrangements about 90% or about 30% of the time, broadly matching IMGT annotations.

Library preparation used the immunoSEQ multiplex PCR assay. The multiplex PCR relied on a mix of 60 forward primers for TCR Vbeta segments and 13 reverse primers for TCR Jbeta segments. The CDR3 region of rearranged TCR beta genes was amplified from genomic DNA with a multiplex PCR assay. The Illumina HiSeq System was used to sequence the amplified TCR beta libraries as 87-base-pair reads. Per the source publication's procedure: A later analysis counted tens of millions of unique TCR beta chains across the 666 repertoires, and around 9.9 million of these chains were shared by at least two donors. A nearest-neighbor algorithm error-corrected the raw reads and collapsed the reads into unique sequences, merging closely related sequences to remove PCR and sequencing errors. Alignment of CDR3 sequences to IMGT reference sequences was used to assign V, D and J gene segments. Each retained sequence needed at least a six-nucleotide match to both a V gene segment and a J gene segment. Rearrangements were classified as productive when the CDR3 lacked stop codons and remained in frame with V and J, and all other rearrangements were classified as non-productive. Following IMGT convention, CDR3 was defined as the stretch from the second conserved V-encoded cysteine to the conserved J-encoded phenylalanine. In an earlier analysis of more than 550 of the donors, sequences lacking an unambiguous match to a single V gene segment were excluded. An earlier analysis of almost 600 of the donors classified V segments as functional when productive rearrangements were above 56.7% and as segregating when the standard deviation between donors was above 5%. A statistical classification framework was built for diagnosing cytomegalovirus status from the catalog of TCR beta chain sequences. In a later analysis, TCR nucleotide sequences were compared against IMGT/GENE-DB human TR gene sequences so that V and J genes could be assigned. In a later analysis, CDR3 sequences and most-parsimonious VDJ recombination scenarios were assigned using the TCRdist pipeline. In a later analysis, each TCR beta chain was defined by its CDR3 amino acid sequence together with its V-gene family, and reads without a unique V-gene family were excluded. To address suspected cross-contamination and a sequencing artifact, a later analysis removed 550 to 750 highly shared, low-generation-probability nucleotide sequences. A later analysis calculated a clonal expansion index for each public chain from normalized within-repertoire ranks of inferred template counts. Generation probabilities in a later analysis came from a VDJ recombination model fitted to out-of-frame rearrangements, and those results were checked against IGoR. A later analysis scored TCR-TCR, TCR-HLA and TCR-CMV co-occurrence with hypergeometric tests, applying a repertoire-size bias correction to TCR pairs. False discovery rates were estimated in a later analysis by permuting HLA or CMV assignments 20 times. In a later analysis, co-occurring TCRs were grouped using DBSCAN, and TCRdist sequence similarity was added for clustering within HLA-allele-positive subsets. Repertoires with fewer than 30,000 or more than 120,000 public chains, plus five repertoires with anomalous nucleotide sharing, were excluded from co-occurrence clustering. Sourced from immuneACCESS, this table was stored by TCRdb with only in-frame sequences that have V and J called. A share of the clones is absent; for the studies checked, an unresolved V gene accounts for under half, and the remainder has no known explanation. The V and J calls and clone size were taken over from that table, and D and trimming were inferred from the DNA. The sample contains 150,000 to 200,000 clones, around 83% of them found a single time. The ten largest clones capture 5% to 7.5% of the sample.

The cohort was made up of several hundred healthy bone marrow donors. At the time of sampling, all cohort members were nominally healthy, though unrecorded immune exposures were likely present. The donor was CMV seropositive and belonged to the group of 250 to 350 seropositive cohort members. A peripheral blood sample was collected from each donor, and TCR beta sequencing was performed on peripheral blood mononuclear cells. Genomic DNA extraction from the blood cell samples was performed with the Qiagen DNeasy Blood Extraction Kit. The sequencing sample was made of PBMCs. This clonotype was sampled from a man aged 50-60 years in good health and CMV-seropositive.

The nucleotide sequence reads as follows: TGTGCCAGCAGTGAAGCGCTAGAGTTGGGTGAAAAACTGTTTTTT. Its amino acids are CASSEALELGEKLFF. The chain was built from TRBV2 and TRBJ1-4, with the D gene not clear enough to name. Taken from cysteine to phenylalanine, the CDR3 has 15 residues. The CDR3 DNA has 45 bases and is translated from base 1. According to the germline V gene, CDR1 reads SNHLY and CDR2 reads FYNNEI. V loses 0 bases, J loses 7 bases, and the germline ends lie 12 bases apart.